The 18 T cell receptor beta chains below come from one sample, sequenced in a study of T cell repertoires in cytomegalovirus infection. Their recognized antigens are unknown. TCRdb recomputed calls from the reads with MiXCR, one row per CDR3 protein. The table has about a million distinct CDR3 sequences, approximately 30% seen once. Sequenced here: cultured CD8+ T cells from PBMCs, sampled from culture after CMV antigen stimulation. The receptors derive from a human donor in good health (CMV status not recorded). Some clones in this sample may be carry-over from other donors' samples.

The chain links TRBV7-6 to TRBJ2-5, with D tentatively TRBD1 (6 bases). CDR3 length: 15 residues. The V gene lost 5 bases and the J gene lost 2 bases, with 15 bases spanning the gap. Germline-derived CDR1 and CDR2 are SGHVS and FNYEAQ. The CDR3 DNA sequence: TGTGCCAGCAGCCCTAGTCCCGGGACACAAGAGACCCAGTACTTC. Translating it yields CASSPSPGTQETQYF.

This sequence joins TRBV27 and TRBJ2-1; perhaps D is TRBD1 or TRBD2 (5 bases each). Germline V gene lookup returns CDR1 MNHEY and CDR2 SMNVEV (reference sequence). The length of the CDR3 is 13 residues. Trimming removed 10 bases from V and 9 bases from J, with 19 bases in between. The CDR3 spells CAITQGAGGEQFF. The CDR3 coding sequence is TGTGCCATCACCCAGGGAGCAGGAGGTGAGCAGTTCTTC.

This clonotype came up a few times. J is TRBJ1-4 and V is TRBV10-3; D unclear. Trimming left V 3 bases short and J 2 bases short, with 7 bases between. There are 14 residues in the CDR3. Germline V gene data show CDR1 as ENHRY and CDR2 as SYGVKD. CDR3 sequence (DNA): TGTGCCATCAGTGAAGAGTGGACTAATGAAAAACTGTTTTTT. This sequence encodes CAISEEWTNEKLFF.

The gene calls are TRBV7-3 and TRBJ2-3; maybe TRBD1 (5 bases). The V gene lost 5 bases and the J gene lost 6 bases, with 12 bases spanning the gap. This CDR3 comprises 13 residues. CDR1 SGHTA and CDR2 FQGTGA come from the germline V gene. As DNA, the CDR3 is TGTGCCAGCAGCCCAGGGTTCGTGGATACGCAGTATTTT. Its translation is CASSPGFVDTQYF.

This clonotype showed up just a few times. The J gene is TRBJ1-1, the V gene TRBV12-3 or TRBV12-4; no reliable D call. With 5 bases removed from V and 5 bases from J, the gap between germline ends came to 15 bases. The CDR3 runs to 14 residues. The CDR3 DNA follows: TGTGCCAGCAGTCTCCCACAGCTAGAAACTGAAGCTTTCTTT. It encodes CASSLPQLETEAFF.

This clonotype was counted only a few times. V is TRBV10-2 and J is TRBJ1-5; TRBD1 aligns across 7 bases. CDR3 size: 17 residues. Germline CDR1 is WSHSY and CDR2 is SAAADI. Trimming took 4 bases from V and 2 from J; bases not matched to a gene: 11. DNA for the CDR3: TGCGCCAGCAGTGTGGAAGGGGGCGGGATCGGCAATCAGCCCCAGCATTTT. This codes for CASSVEGGGIGNQPQHF.

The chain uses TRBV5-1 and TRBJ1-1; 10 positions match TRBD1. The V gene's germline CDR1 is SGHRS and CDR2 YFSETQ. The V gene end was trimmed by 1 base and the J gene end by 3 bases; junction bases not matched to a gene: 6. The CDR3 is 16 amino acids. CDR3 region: CASSLWGTGEDTEAFF. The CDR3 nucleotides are TGCGCCAGCAGCTTGTGGGGGACAGGGGAGGACACTGAAGCTTTCTTT.

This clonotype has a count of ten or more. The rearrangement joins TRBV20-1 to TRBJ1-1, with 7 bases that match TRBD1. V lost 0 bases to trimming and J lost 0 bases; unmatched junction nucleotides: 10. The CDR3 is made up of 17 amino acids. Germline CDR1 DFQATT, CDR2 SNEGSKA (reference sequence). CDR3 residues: CSARDLEGAFMNTEAFF. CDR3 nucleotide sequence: TGCAGTGCTAGAGATTTAGAGGGGGCGTTTATGAACACTGAAGCTTTCTTT.

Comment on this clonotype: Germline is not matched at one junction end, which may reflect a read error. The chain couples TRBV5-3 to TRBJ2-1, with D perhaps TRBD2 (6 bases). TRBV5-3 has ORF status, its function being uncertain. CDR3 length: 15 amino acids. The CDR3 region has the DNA TGTGCCAGCAGCTTCCGGGACTGGATGGAGAGGGAGCAGTTCTTC. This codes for CASSFRDWMEREQFF.

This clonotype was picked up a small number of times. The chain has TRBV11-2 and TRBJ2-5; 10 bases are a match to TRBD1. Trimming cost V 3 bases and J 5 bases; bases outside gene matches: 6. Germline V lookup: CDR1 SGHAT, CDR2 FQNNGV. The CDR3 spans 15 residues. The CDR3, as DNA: TGTGCCAGCAGCTTTGGACAGGGGGGTCCGGAGACCCAGTACTTC. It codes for CASSFGQGGPETQYF.

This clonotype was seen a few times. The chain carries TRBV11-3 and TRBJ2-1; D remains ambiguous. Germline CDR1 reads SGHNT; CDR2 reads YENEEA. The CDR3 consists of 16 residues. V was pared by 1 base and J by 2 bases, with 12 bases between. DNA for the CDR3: TGTGCCAGCAGCTTAGCCCATATGAGCACCTACAATGAGCAGTTCTTC. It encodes CASSLAHMSTYNEQFF.

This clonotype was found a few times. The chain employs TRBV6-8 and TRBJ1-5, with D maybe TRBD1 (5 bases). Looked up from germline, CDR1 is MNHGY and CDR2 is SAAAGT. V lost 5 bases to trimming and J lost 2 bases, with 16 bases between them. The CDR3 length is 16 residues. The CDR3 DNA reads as TGTGCCAGCAGTGGGTTCCAGGGTTGGGGCAATCAGCCCCAGCATTTT. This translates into CASSGFQGWGNQPQHF.

CDR3 region: CASSEGRTAYYQPQHF. The CDR3 nucleotides read TGTGCCAGCAGTGAAGGGAGGACAGCCTACTATCAGCCCCAGCATTTT. V is TRBV6-1 and J is TRBJ1-5, with D perhaps matching TRBD1 (6 bases). CDR3 length: 16 residues. Germline values: CDR1 MNHNS, CDR2 SASEGT. Between the trimmed V and J ends, which lost 1 base and 5 bases, there was a span of 15 bases.

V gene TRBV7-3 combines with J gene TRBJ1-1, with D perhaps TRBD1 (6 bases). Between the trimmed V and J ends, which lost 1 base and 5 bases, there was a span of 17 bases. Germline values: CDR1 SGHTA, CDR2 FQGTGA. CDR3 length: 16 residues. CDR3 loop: CASSLKGTIVGTEAFF. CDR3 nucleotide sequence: TGTGCCAGCAGCTTAAAGGGGACAATAGTCGGTACTGAAGCTTTCTTT.

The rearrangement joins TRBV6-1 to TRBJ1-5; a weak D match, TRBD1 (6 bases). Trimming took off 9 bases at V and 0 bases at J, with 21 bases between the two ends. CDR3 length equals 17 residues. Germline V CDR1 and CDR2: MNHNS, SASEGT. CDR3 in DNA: TGTGCCAGTGACCCTCGGGGGGCCCCCTATAGCAATCAGCCCCAGCATTTT. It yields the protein CASDPRGAPYSNQPQHF.

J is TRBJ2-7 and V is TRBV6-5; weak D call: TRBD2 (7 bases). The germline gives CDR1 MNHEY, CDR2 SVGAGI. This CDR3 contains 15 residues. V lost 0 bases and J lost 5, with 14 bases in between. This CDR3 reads CASSYSGGGPDEQYF. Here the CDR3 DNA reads TGTGCCAGCAGTTACTCAGGGGGGGGCCCCGACGAGCAGTACTTC.

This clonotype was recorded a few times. CDR3 residues: CASSFLGPRQETQYF. CDR3 DNA sequence: TGTGCCAGCAGCTTTTTGGGACCCAGACAAGAGACCCAGTACTTC. The genes are TRBV7-4 and TRBJ2-5; D may correspond to TRBD1 or TRBD2 (5 bases each). The length of the CDR3 is 15 residues. Trimming removed 3 bases at V and 2 bases at J, with 13 bases between. The germline V gene has CDR1 SGHVT and CDR2 SQSDAQ.

In DNA, the CDR3 is TGTGCCAGCAGCTCCCAGTGGGGCACCGGGGAGCTGTTTTTT. This translates into CASSSQWGTGELFF. The J gene is TRBJ2-2, the V gene TRBV7-8; D is unresolved. V lost 4 bases and J lost 4, with 10 bases in between. The CDR3 sequence is 14 residues long. Germline V gives CDR1 SGHVS, CDR2 FQNEAQ.